The next 3 T cell receptor beta chains were all read from a single sample in a study of shared clonotypes between healthy human individuals. The assay was immunoSEQ multiplex PCR, and TCRdb's table has in-frame clones only and misses some. The data show millions of clones, about 93% seen once. Positive CCR7 selection of CD45RO-negative cells yielded the naive CD8 cells, and terminally differentiated effector memory CD45RA+ cells were excluded. The sample comprised naive CD8+ T cells from PBMCs. Receptors originate from a man younger than 30 in good health. Some clones in this sample may be carry-over from other donors' samples.

The gene calls are TRBV7-8 and TRBJ2-7, with D perhaps matching TRBD1 (5 bases). V was cut by 1 base and J by 2 bases, with 9 bases left in between. CDR3 length equals 14 residues. Looked up from germline, CDR1 is SGHVS and CDR2 is FQNEAQ. CDR3 in DNA: TGTGCCAGCAGCTTAGAAGACAGAACCTACGAGCAGTACTTC. It yields the protein CASSLEDRTYEQYF.

The V gene is TRBV9, the J gene TRBJ2-3, with 8 bases that match TRBD2. The CDR3 spans 15 residues. V gave up 5 bases and J gave up 3 bases; unmatched junction bases: 8. CDR1 is SGDLS, CDR2 YYNGEE, per germline. The CDR3 DNA follows: TGTGCCAGCAGGAACCATGGACTAGCTACAGATACGCAGTATTTT. The encoded protein is CASRNHGLATDTQYF. Combining the CDR3 with reference TRBV9 and TRBJ2-3 gives the whole variable domain DSGVTQTPKHLITATGQRVTLRCSPRSGDLSVYWYQQSLDQGLQFLIQYYNGEERAKGNILERFSAQQFPDLHSELNLSSLELGDSALYFCASRNHGLATDTQYFGPGTRLTVL.

The CDR3 DNA reads as TGTGCCATCAGTGACCCGCCCGGAGGGCGGACTGAAGCTTTCTTT. Amino acids: CAISDPPGGRTEAFF. The chain combines TRBV10-3 with TRBJ1-1; unclear D gene. Germline CDR1 is ENHRY and CDR2 is SYGVKD. The CDR3 totals 15 residues. V lost 3 bases to trimming and J lost 5 bases, with 16 bases between them.